The text below deals with one T cell receptor (beta chain). The authors extracted at least 5.5 micrograms of total RNA per sample. A second PCR, run for roughly 7 to 11 cycles, used a sample-barcoded 5' primer plus a J-beta primer mix. TCRdb reprocessed the 5' RACE reads via MiXCR and lists one record per CDR3 protein. The sample shows some 930,000 distinct CDR3 sequences, around 29% of them seen only once. These data are taken from a study of blood T cells in healthy people across ages. The CDR3 loop spans 16 amino acids. Germline V gene data show CDR1 as MDHEN and CDR2 as SYDVKM. The germline V and J ends were trimmed by 4 bases and 3 bases, with 18 bases remaining between them. The same sample was also used in a study of T cells of mothers and their children.

The sequence was collected from a woman aged 40 to 55 in good health. V usage is TRBV28 and J usage is TRBJ1-2, with a tentative D call TRBD1 (6 bases). Sequenced sample: blood. For the CDR3, the DNA is TGTGCCAGCAGTTCCCCTGAGGGACATACCTACTATGGCTACACCTTC. It is translated as CASSSPEGHTYYGYTF.